The 17 T cell receptor beta chains reported below all come from one sample, sequenced in a study of Tregs in tolerant kidney transplant recipients. This table comes from immunoSEQ multiplex PCR, and its TCRdb copy is limited to in-frame clones, with some not included. The repertoire shows about 6,300 clones; the top ten hold 5.5% to 6.5%. Recipients received nonmyeloablative bone marrow transplants from related graft donors, with transient mixed chimerism. The sample consisted of CD4+ T cells from blood (PBMCs), taken 6 months after the transplant. Source of these receptors: a human patient who received a combined kidney and bone marrow transplant. Some of the T cells might come from the graft donor.

To note about this clone: From the germline J gene comes the end of the CDR3, since the read stops 3 residues before it. V usage is TRBV18 and J usage is TRBJ1-3; 7 bases line up with TRBD1. J lost 1 base, V lost 3 bases, and 9 bases had no gene match. Germline lookup yields CDR1 KGHSH and CDR2 LQKENI. The CDR3 is 17 residues long. Partial CDR3 DNA: TGTGCCAGCTCACCCACGACAGGGAGGCTTTCTGGAAACACC. As protein: CASSPTTGRLSGNT. The whole CDR3 sequence reads CASSPTTGRLSGNTIYF.

As concerns this clone: The read stops 3 residues short of the end of the CDR3; the missing end is completed from the germline J gene. This chain links TRBV6-4 with TRBJ1-1; weak D call: TRBD1 (5 bases). This CDR3 spans 11 amino acids. From germline, CDR1 is MRHNA and CDR2 SNTAGT. Partial CDR3 DNA: TGTGCCAGCAGTGACGGGGCGAGG. As protein: CASSDGAR. The CDR3 as a whole reads CASSDGARAFF.

By frequency, this clone registers medium-sized. The missing CDR3 end, 3 residues past where the read stops, is filled in from the germline J gene. The chain links TRBV30 to TRBJ2-5; D is uncertain. V lost 0 bases to trimming and J lost 2 bases, with 13 bases between them. Germline assignment: CDR1 GTSNPN and CDR2 SVGIG (reference sequence). The CDR3 runs 15 residues. The CDR3 sequence: CAWSVLGQAQETQYF. Incomplete CDR3 DNA: TGTGCCTGGAGTGTACTTGGGCAGGCGCAAGAGACC.

Measured by frequency, this clone is medium-sized. The read ends 3 residues early relative to the CDR3; the germline J gene fills the gap. The chain joins TRBV5-4 to TRBJ1-1; D call uncertain. The V end lost 1 base, the J end lost 1 base, and 8 bases lay between the germline ends. This CDR3 comprises 14 residues. Germline CDR1 and CDR2: SGHNT and YYREEE (reference sequence). CDR3 region: CASSLSLANTEAFF. The CDR3 DNA, read in part, is TGTGCCAGCAGCTTGTCGTTGGCGAACACTGAA.

By frequency, this clone registers medium-sized. The sequenced part of the CDR3 DNA is TGCGCCAGCAGCTGGGGGCAGCCTCAGGAGGGC. This encodes CASSWGQPQEG. The full CDR3 protein reads CASSWGQPQEGYTF. The V call is TRBV5-1, the J call TRBJ1-2; perhaps TRBD1 as D (6 bases). The read ends 3 residues shy of where the CDR3 ends; the end is completed using the germline J gene. The germline V gene encodes CDR1 SGHRS and CDR2 YFSETQ. The length of the CDR3 is 14 residues.

Worth noting for this clone: The read finishes 3 residues shy of the CDR3 end, and the germline J gene is used to complete it. V and J are TRBV18 and TRBJ2-2; D remains unclear. Trimming removed 3 bases from V and 1 base from J, with 3 bases in between. The CDR3 is 13 amino acids. The germline V gene encodes CDR1 KGHSH and CDR2 LQKENI. The CDR3 spells CASSPMNTGELFF. Partial CDR3 DNA: TGTGCCAGCTCACCTATGAACACCGGGGAG.

As regards this clone: Read data end 3 residues before the CDR3 end; the end is taken from the germline J gene. The rearrangement joins TRBV6-2 or TRBV6-3 to TRBJ1-5, with 7 bases identical to TRBD1. This CDR3 contains 14 residues. In germline, CDR1 is MNHEY, CDR2 SVGEGT. V gave up 6 bases and J gave up 4 bases; unmatched junction bases: 6. CDR3 bases read: TGTGCCAGCAGCCGGGACAGTCATAATCAGCCC. It encodes CASSRDSHNQP. In full, the CDR3 is CASSRDSHNQPQHF.

Remarks on this clone: The junction shows a germline mismatch at one end, possibly a read error. The sequenced part of the CDR3 DNA is TGTGCTAGCAGCCCCGGGACTCATAGGGTTGAAAAA. Its translation is CASSPGTHRVEK. The entire CDR3 reads CASSPGTHRVEKLFF. This chain uses TRBV7-7 with TRBJ1-4, with D possibly TRBD1 on 5 matching bases. The read ends 3 residues shy of where the CDR3 ends; the end is completed using the germline J gene. The CDR3 runs 15 residues. Per germline, CDR1 SSHAT and CDR2 FNYEAQ (reference sequence).

Regarding this clone: The CDR3 is cut off 3 residues early in the read; its end comes from the germline J gene. This chain links TRBV7-7 with TRBJ2-2, with 8 bases matching TRBD1. Germline values: CDR1 SSHAT, CDR2 FNYEAQ (reference sequence). This CDR3 has 15 amino acids. V lost 4 bases and J lost 2; bases outside the gene matches: 3. The sequenced CDR3 bases are TGTGCCAGCAGCTCCGGGACAGGAAACACCGGGGAG. Amino acids: CASSSGTGNTGE. The whole CDR3 is CASSSGTGNTGELFF.

Concerning this clone: The sequenced fragment ends 3 residues before the CDR3 boundary, so the rest is inferred from the germline J gene. This chain uses TRBV28 with TRBJ1-2; perhaps TRBD1 as D (6 bases). The CDR3 extends over 13 amino acids. V was shortened by 8 bases and J by 5 bases, with 15 bases between the two germline ends. Germline V gene data show CDR1 as MDHEN and CDR2 as SYDVKM. Partial CDR3 DNA: TGTGCCAGCGGAATGTACCAGGGGTATGGC. Translating it yields CASGMYQGYG. The CDR3 reads in full as CASGMYQGYGYTF.

This clone is large by frequency. With the read ending 3 residues before the CDR3 end, the germline J gene is used to fill in that end. The genes are TRBV5-5 and TRBJ2-6; TRBD1 agrees at 7 bases. The germline gives CDR1 SGHKS, CDR2 YYEKEE (reference sequence). J was trimmed by 4 bases and V by 4 bases; bases with no gene match: 5. This CDR3 has 15 residues. The DNA read from the CDR3 is TGTGCCAGCAGCGTGACAGGGAGCGGGGCCAACGTC. Protein product: CASSVTGSGANV. The whole CDR3 sequence is CASSVTGSGANVLTF.

A remark on this clone: Read coverage stops 3 residues before the CDR3 terminus; the germline J gene supplies the remainder. The V and J genes are TRBV19 and TRBJ2-3, with 10 bases lining up with TRBD2. CDR1 is LNHDA, CDR2 SQIVND, per germline (reference sequence). V was pared by 5 bases and J by 2 bases, with 4 bases of the junction left unmatched. The CDR3 runs to 15 residues. The DNA read from the CDR3 is TGTGCCAGTAGTGCTAGCGGGAGAGACACAGATACG. This gives the protein CASSASGRDTDT. The whole CDR3 protein is CASSASGRDTDTQYF.

Of note for this clone: The read ends 3 residues before the CDR3 terminus; that terminus is restored from the germline J gene. This chain connects TRBV2 to TRBJ2-3; the D is unclear. The CDR3 is 11 residues long. V was shortened by 7 bases and J by 1 base, with 3 bases between the two germline ends. CDR1 is SNHLY and CDR2 is FYNNEI in the germline V gene. CDR3 DNA (partial): TGTGCCAGCAAGCGCACAGATACG. Translating gives CASKRTDT. The whole CDR3 sequence reads CASKRTDTQYF. Full variable domain (outside the CDR3, taken from reference TRBV2 and TRBJ2-3): EPEVTQTPSHQVTQMGQEVILRCVPISNHLYFYWYRQILGQKVEFLVSFYNNEISEKSEIFDDQFSVERPDGSNFTLKIRSTKLEDSAMYFCASKRTDTQYFGPGTRLTVL.

To note about this clone: The read ends 3 residues before the CDR3 terminus; that terminus is restored from the germline J gene. The V and J genes are TRBV4-2 and TRBJ1-2; D may be TRBD1 (5 bases). This CDR3 spans 15 amino acids. Germline V CDR1 and CDR2: LGHNA, YNFKEQ. Trimming pared 0 bases from V and 7 bases from J, leaving 15 bases between. The sequenced CDR3 bases are TGTGCCAGCAGCCAAGATTTAGGAGGGGTTGGTGGC. It yields the protein CASSQDLGGVGG. The whole CDR3 protein reads CASSQDLGGVGGYTF.

In terms of frequency, this clone is medium-sized. Sequencing ends 3 residues short of the CDR3 end; the germline J gene provides the rest. V is TRBV19 and J is TRBJ2-3, with 7 bases fitting TRBD1. The CDR3 extends over 15 amino acids. J was trimmed by 6 bases and V by 4 bases; bases with no gene match: 10. The germline gives CDR1 LNHDA, CDR2 SQIVND (reference sequence). The DNA read from the CDR3 is TGTGCCAGTAGTAGTATCAAGGGGGCAGGGGATACG. Translating it yields CASSSIKGAGDT. The whole CDR3 sequence is CASSSIKGAGDTQYF.

Details on this clone: The CDR3 end lies 3 residues beyond the end of the read and is filled in from the germline J gene. The J gene is TRBJ1-1, the V gene TRBV10-3, with D perhaps matching TRBD1 (6 bases). Per the germline V gene, CDR1 is ENHRY and CDR2 is SYGVKD. The length of the CDR3 is 13 residues. Trimming removed 6 bases at V and 3 bases at J, with 11 bases between. The covered CDR3 bases are TGTGCCATCAGGACGGACAGCTACACTGAA. It translates to CAIRTDSYTE. The CDR3 as a whole reads CAIRTDSYTEAFF.

As regards this clone: The read falls 3 residues short of the CDR3 end, and the missing part is taken from the germline J gene. The chain has TRBV27 and TRBJ1-5; D might be TRBD1 (6 bases). Germline V lookup: CDR1 MNHEY, CDR2 SMNVEV (reference sequence). Trimming shortened V by 3 bases and J by 5 bases, and 11 bases separated the two germline ends. The CDR3 runs 14 residues. CDR3 loop: CASSFNRVHQPQHF. Partial CDR3 DNA: TGTGCCAGCAGTTTTAACAGGGTGCATCAGCCC.